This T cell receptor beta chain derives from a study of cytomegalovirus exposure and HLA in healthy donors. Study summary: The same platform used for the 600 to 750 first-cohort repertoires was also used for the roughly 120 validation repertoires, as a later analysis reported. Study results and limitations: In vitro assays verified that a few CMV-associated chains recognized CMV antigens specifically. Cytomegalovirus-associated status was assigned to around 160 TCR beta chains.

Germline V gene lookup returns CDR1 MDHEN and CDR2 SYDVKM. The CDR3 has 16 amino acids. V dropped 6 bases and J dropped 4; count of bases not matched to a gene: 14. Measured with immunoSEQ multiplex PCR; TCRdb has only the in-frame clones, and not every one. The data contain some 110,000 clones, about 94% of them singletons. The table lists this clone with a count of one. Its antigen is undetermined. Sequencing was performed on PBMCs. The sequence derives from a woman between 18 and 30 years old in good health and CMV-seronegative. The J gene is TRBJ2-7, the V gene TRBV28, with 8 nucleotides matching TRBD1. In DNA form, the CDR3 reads TGTGCCAGCAGAACCAATGGACAGGGAACTGGATACGAGCAGTACTTC. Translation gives CASRTNGQGTGYEQYF.